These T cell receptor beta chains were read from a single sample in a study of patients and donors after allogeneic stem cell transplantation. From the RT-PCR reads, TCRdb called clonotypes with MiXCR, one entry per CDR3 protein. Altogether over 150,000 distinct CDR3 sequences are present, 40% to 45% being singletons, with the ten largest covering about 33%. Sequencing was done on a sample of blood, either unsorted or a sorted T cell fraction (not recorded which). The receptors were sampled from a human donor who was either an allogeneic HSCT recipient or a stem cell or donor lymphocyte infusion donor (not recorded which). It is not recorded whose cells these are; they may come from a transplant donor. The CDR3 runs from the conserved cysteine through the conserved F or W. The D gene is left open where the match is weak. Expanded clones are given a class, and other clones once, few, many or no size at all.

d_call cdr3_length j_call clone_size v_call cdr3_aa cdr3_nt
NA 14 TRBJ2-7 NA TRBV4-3 CASSQGDTSYEQYF TGCGCCAGCAGCCAAGGAGACACGTCCTACGAGCAGTACTTC
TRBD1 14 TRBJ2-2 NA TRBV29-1 CSVGTGGFTGELFF TGCAGCGTTGGGACAGGGGGCTTTACCGGGGAGCTGTTTTTT
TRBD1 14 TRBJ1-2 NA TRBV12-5 CASGPSGTGFGYTF TGTGCTAGTGGGCCCTCCGGGACAGGGTTTGGCTACACCTTC
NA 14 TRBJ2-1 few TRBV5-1 CASSSDWENNEQFF TGCGCCAGCAGCTCCGACTGGGAAAACAATGAGCAGTTCTTC
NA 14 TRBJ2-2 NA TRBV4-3 CASSQVPSPGELFF TGCGCCAGCAGCCAAGTCCCTTCCCCTGGGGAGCTGTTTTTT
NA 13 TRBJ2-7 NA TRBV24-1 CATSEAVTYEQYF TGTGCCACCAGTGAAGCGGTCACCTACGAGCAGTACTTC
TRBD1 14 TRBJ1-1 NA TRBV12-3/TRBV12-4 CASSRTGGGTEAFF TGTGCCAGCAGCAGGACAGGGGGGGGTACTGAAGCTTTCTTT
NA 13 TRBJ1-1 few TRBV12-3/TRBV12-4 CASSLPFNTEAFF TGTGCCAGCAGTTTACCGTTTAACACTGAAGCTTTCTTT
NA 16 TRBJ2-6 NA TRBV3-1 CASSQYQGSGANVLTF TGTGCCAGCAGCCAATATCAGGGCTCTGGGGCCAACGTCCTGACTTTC
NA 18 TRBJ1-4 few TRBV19 CASSILGSRTPTNEKLFF TGTGCCAGTAGTATCTTGGGCAGCCGAACTCCAACTAATGAAAAACTGTTTTTT
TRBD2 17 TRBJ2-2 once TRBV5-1 CASSLLAGDGSTGELFF TGCGCCAGCAGCTTGTTAGCGGGAGACGGTAGCACCGGGGAGCTGTTTTTT
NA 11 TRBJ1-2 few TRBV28 CASSGPYGYTF TGTGCCAGCAGCGGACCCTATGGCTACACCTTC
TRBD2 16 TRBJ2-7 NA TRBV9 CASSVSGRGSPYEQYF TGTGCCAGCAGCGTTAGCGGGAGGGGATCCCCCTACGAGCAGTACTTC
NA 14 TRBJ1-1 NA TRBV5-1 CASSLSTGFGEAFF TGCGCCAGCAGCTTATCGACAGGTTTTGGTGAAGCTTTCTTT
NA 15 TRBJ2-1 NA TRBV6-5 CASSYFAGGAGEQFF TGTGCCAGCAGTTACTTTGCCGGGGGAGCTGGTGAGCAGTTCTTC
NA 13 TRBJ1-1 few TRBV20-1 CSAGYQGDTEAFF TGCAGTGCTGGATACCAAGGGGACACTGAAGCTTTCTTT
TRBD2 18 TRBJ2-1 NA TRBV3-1 CASSRGLAGVSSYNEQFF TGTGCCAGCAGCCGCGGACTAGCGGGAGTATCCTCCTACAATGAGCAGTTCTTC
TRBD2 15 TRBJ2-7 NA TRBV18 CASSQTSGRSYEQYF TGTGCCAGCTCACAAACTAGCGGGAGGTCCTACGAGCAGTACTTC
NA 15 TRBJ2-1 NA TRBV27 CASSLTLSSYNEQFF TGTGCCAGCAGTTTAACCCTGAGCTCCTACAATGAGCAGTTCTTC
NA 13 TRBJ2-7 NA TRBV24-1 CATSGPGTYEQYF TGTGCCACCAGTGGCCCGGGGACCTACGAGCAGTACTTC
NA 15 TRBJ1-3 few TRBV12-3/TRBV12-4 CASSTGPFSGNTIYF TGTGCCAGCAGTACAGGACCCTTCTCTGGAAACACCATATATTTT
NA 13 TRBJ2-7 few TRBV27 CASSAGTRYEQYF TGTGCCAGCAGTGCTGGGACAAGGTACGAGCAGTACTTC
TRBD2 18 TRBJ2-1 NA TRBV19 CASSLPGSGAGGYNEQFF TGTGCCAGTAGTCTCCCGGGGAGTGGAGCGGGAGGGTACAATGAGCAGTTCTTC
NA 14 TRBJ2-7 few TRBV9 CASSPKDKPYEQYF TGTGCCAGCAGCCCAAAGGACAAGCCCTACGAGCAGTACTTC
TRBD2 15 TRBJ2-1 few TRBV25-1 CASSFLAGKGNEQFF TGTGCCAGCAGCTTCTTAGCGGGAAAAGGCAATGAGCAGTTCTTC
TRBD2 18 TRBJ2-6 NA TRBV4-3 CASSQRLAALSGANVLTF TGCGCCAGCAGCCAACGACTAGCGGCACTCTCTGGGGCCAACGTCCTGACTTTC
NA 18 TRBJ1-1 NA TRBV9 CASSDRVQDVNMNTEAFF TGTGCCAGCAGCGACAGGGTACAAGACGTTAACATGAACACTGAAGCTTTCTTT
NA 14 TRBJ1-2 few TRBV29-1 CSVTSPGTNYGYTF TGCAGCGTAACCAGTCCCGGGACAAACTATGGCTACACCTTC
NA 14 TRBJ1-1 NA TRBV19 CATTDWGANTEAFF TGTGCCACTACCGACTGGGGGGCGAACACTGAAGCTTTCTTT
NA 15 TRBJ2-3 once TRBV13 CASSLDRGPRSTQYF TGTGCCAGCAGCTTAGATCGGGGTCCTCGTAGTACGCAGTATTTT
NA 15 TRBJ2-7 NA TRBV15 CATSSALASIYEQYF TGTGCCACCAGCAGCGCGCTCGCTAGCATCTACGAGCAGTACTTC
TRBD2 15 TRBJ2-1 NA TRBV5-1 CASSLALAGPGEQFF TGCGCCAGCAGCTTGGCTCTAGCGGGACCGGGTGAGCAGTTCTTC
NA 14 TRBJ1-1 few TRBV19 CASSIDVRNTEAFF TGTGCCAGTAGTATAGACGTGCGGAACACTGAAGCTTTCTTT
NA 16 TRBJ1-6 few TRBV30 CAWSVTGVSYNSPLHF TGTGCCTGGAGTGTAACGGGGGTTTCATATAATTCACCCCTCCACTTT
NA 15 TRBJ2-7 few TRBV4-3 CASSTSRWLVYEQYF TGCGCCAGCAGCACTAGCCGCTGGCTCGTATACGAGCAGTACTTC
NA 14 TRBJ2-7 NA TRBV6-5 CASTTSLAPYEQYF TGTGCCAGCACCACATCCCTGGCCCCCTACGAGCAGTACTTC
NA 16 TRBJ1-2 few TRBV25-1 CASSGLGSEKVYGYTF TGTGCCAGCAGTGGTCTAGGCAGCGAAAAAGTCTATGGCTACACCTTC
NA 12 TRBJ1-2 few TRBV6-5 CASSQANYGYTF TGTGCCAGCAGTCAGGCCAACTATGGCTACACCTTC
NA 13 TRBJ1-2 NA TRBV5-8 CASSNREYYGYTF TGTGCCAGCAGCAACAGGGAGTACTATGGCTACACCTTC
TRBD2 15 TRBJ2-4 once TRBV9 CASSSHGGGSNIQYF TGTGCCAGCAGCTCGCACGGGGGGGGTTCGAACATTCAGTACTTC
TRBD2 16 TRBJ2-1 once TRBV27 CASSSQGGSSYNEQFF TGTGCCAGCAGTTCCCAGGGCGGGAGCTCCTACAATGAGCAGTTCTTC